The 19 T cell receptor beta chains presented below share a single source sample, sequenced in a study of control samples from healthy donors and cancer patients. Measured with immunoSEQ multiplex PCR; TCRdb has only the in-frame clones, and not every one. The profile shows around 94,000 clones, 92% of them singletons. Sequencing was performed on blood. The source of these receptors is a woman between 18 and 30 years old in good health.

The J gene is TRBJ1-1, the V gene TRBV25-1; unclear D gene. CDR1 is MGHDK and CDR2 is SYGVNS in the germline V gene. V lost 8 bases, J lost 8 bases, and 12 bases lay in between. This CDR3 has 11 amino acids. CDR3 bases: TGTGCCAGCCGTCATATCTCCGAAGCTTTCTTT. It encodes CASRHISEAFF.

The chain is built from TRBV6-4 and TRBJ2-3, with 11 bases fitting TRBD1. Germline-derived CDR1 and CDR2 are MRHNA and SNTAGT. The CDR3 contains 15 residues. The trim removed 3 bases at V and 3 bases at J, leaving 2 bases unmatched. The CDR3 DNA follows: TGTGCCAGCAGTGATGGACAGGGGGCAACAGATACGCAGTATTTT. Translated, it gives CASSDGQGATDTQYF.

The V call is TRBV19, the J call TRBJ1-1; D call uncertain. The CDR3 spans 13 residues. The V end lost 2 bases, the J end lost 1 base, and 5 bases lay between the germline ends. Germline values: CDR1 LNHDA, CDR2 SQIVND (reference sequence). This chain's CDR3 is CASSINWNTEAFF. CDR3 DNA: TGTGCCAGTAGTATAAACTGGAACACTGAAGCTTTCTTT.

The rearrangement uses TRBV6-1 and TRBJ1-3; TRBD1 agrees at 7 bases. J was trimmed by 0 bases and V by 4 bases; bases with no gene match: 6. The V gene's germline CDR1 is MNHNS and CDR2 SASEGT. The CDR3 is 16 residues long. The CDR3: CASSGVTGSSGNTIYF. The CDR3 DNA reads TGTGCCAGCAGTGGAGTGACAGGGAGCTCTGGAAACACCATATATTTT.

The chain has TRBV4-3 and TRBJ1-5, with 7 bases identical to TRBD1. This CDR3 is built from 14 residues. Germline assignment: CDR1 LGHNA and CDR2 YSLEER. V shed 1 base, J shed 7 bases, and the junction held 4 bases outside the gene matches. The CDR3: CASSQVVGGQPQHF. The CDR3 region has the DNA TGCGCCAGCAGCCAAGTTGTAGGGGGCCAGCCCCAGCATTTT.

The chain recombines TRBV18 with TRBJ2-3, with 9 bases matching TRBD2. The CDR3 extends over 15 amino acids. The V gene's germline CDR1 is KGHSH and CDR2 LQKENI. V was clipped by 3 bases and J by 2 bases; unmatched bases: 3. CDR3 region: CASSPTSGYTDTQYF. In DNA, the CDR3 is TGTGCCAGCTCACCGACTAGCGGTTACACAGATACGCAGTATTTT.

The chain recombines TRBV7-6 with TRBJ2-2; the match to TRBD2 covers 15 bases. Germline trimming cut 6 bases from V and 4 bases from J; bases unmatched to any gene: 3. Germline assignment: CDR1 SGHVS and CDR2 FNYEAQ. CDR3 length: 16 residues. The CDR3 loop is CASSSGLAGGTGELFF. CDR3 nucleotides: TGTGCCAGCAGTTCGGGACTAGCGGGGGGCACCGGGGAGCTGTTTTTT.

This clone has just one count. The chain is built from TRBV10-2 and TRBJ2-1, with D uncertain. Trimming took off 2 bases at V and 9 bases at J, with 11 bases between the two ends. The CDR3 runs 13 residues. Germline V CDR1 and CDR2: WSHSY, SAAADI. The CDR3 is CASSELQSGEQFF. Written as DNA, the CDR3 is TGCGCCAGCAGTGAGCTTCAGTCGGGTGAGCAGTTCTTC.

The chain recombines TRBV5-4 with TRBJ2-7, with D possibly being TRBD1 or TRBD2 (5 bases each). Germline V lookup: CDR1 SGHNT, CDR2 YYREEE (reference sequence). Trimming cost V 0 bases and J 7 bases, with 14 bases left between them. There are 14 residues in the CDR3. DNA of the CDR3: TGTGCCAGCAGCTTGGAGGGACCGAGAGTAGAGCAGTACTTC. This gives the protein CASSLEGPRVEQYF. Combining the CDR3 with reference TRBV5-4 and TRBJ2-7 gives the whole variable domain ETGVTQSPTHLIKTRGQQVTLRCSSQSGHNTVSWYQQALGQGPQFIFQYYREEENGRGNFPPRFSGLQFPNYSSELNVNALELDDSALYLCASSLEGPRVEQYFGPGTRLTVT.

This rearrangement joins TRBV7-2 to TRBJ2-7; weak D call: TRBD1 (5 bases). CDR1 and CDR2 (germline): SGHTA, FQGNSA. V was clipped by 2 bases and J by 3 bases, with 14 bases between them. The CDR3 is made up of 15 amino acids. The CDR3 coding sequence is TGTGCCAGCAGCTTACGATCGACAGCTCACTACGAGCAGTACTTC. Protein: CASSLRSTAHYEQYF.

This chain joins TRBV6-5 and TRBJ2-7, with unresolved D. Looked up from germline, CDR1 is MNHEY and CDR2 is SVGAGI. V dropped 2 bases and J dropped 0 bases, with 5 bases sitting between them. The CDR3 runs to 13 residues. The CDR3: CASSYGPSYEQYF. The DNA of the CDR3 is TGTGCCAGCAGTTACGGGCCCTCCTACGAGCAGTACTTC.

This chain links TRBV27 with TRBJ2-2; 8 bases agree with TRBD1. V lost 5 bases to trimming and J lost 2 bases; unmatched junction nucleotides: 4. The CDR3 consists of 15 residues. Germline lookup yields CDR1 MNHEY and CDR2 SMNVEV (reference sequence). CDR3 coding DNA: TGTGCCAGCAGTCCGACAGGGGTTAACACCGGGGAGCTGTTTTTT. Amino acids: CASSPTGVNTGELFF.

This chain uses TRBV5-4 with TRBJ1-1; D gene uncertain. Germline V lookup: CDR1 SGHNT, CDR2 YYREEE (reference sequence). This CDR3 has 13 amino acids. Trimming left V 3 bases short and J 7 bases short, with 13 bases between. The CDR3 protein is CASSSYSVLEAFF. The CDR3 DNA is TGTGCCAGCAGCTCCTATAGCGTCCTTGAAGCTTTCTTT. Looking up the rest from reference TRBV5-4 and TRBJ1-1 gives the full variable domain: ETGVTQSPTHLIKTRGQQVTLRCSSQSGHNTVSWYQQALGQGPQFIFQYYREEENGRGNFPPRFSGLQFPNYSSELNVNALELDDSALYLCASSSYSVLEAFFGQGTRLTVV.

This sequence joins TRBV15 and TRBJ2-2; D possibly corresponds to TRBD2 (6 bases). CDR1 and CDR2 from the germline V gene are LNHNV and YYDKDF (reference sequence). V lost 3 bases to trimming and J lost 4 bases, with 12 bases between them. The length of the CDR3 is 15 residues. This chain's CDR3 is CATSSPGRSTGELFF. The CDR3 bases are TGTGCCACCAGCAGCCCGGGGAGGAGCACCGGGGAGCTGTTTTTT.

J is TRBJ2-1 and V is TRBV6-1, with TRBD2 matching 14 bases. Germline CDR1 is MNHNS and CDR2 is SASEGT. V gave up 2 bases and J gave up 10 bases; unmatched junction bases: 7. The CDR3 spans 16 residues. CDR3: CASSEMGLAGVREQFF. Here the CDR3 DNA reads TGTGCCAGCAGTGAAATGGGACTAGCGGGGGTGCGGGAGCAGTTCTTC.

V is TRBV23-1 and J is TRBJ2-3, with D possibly being TRBD1 or TRBD2 (5 bases each). TRBV23-1 is an ORF, and what it does is uncertain. Trimming shortened V by 6 bases and J by 3 bases, and 16 bases separated the two germline ends. The CDR3 contains 15 residues. The chain's CDR3 is CASSSPGDGTDTQYF. The DNA of the CDR3 is TGCGCCAGCAGCTCCCCTGGGGACGGGACAGATACGCAGTATTTT.

The chain recombines TRBV4-3 with TRBJ1-1, with D tentatively TRBD1 (6 bases). The length of the CDR3 is 16 residues. Germline assignment: CDR1 LGHNA and CDR2 YSLEER. With 3 bases removed from V and 4 bases from J, the gap between germline ends came to 18 bases. The CDR3 loop is CASSHGIFLGGTEAFF. The DNA of the CDR3 is TGCGCCAGCAGCCATGGAATCTTTTTAGGGGGCACTGAAGCTTTCTTT.

This chain joins TRBV11-2 and TRBJ2-7, with 12 bases matching TRBD2. V dropped 5 bases and J dropped 3; count of bases not matched to a gene: 8. Germline V CDR1 and CDR2: SGHAT, FQNNGV. The CDR3 extends over 16 amino acids. The DNA of the CDR3 is TGTGCCAGCAGCCCCAGCCTAGCGGGGGGGATCTACGAGCAGTACTTC. Translated: CASSPSLAGGIYEQYF.

The chain combines TRBV9 with TRBJ2-1, with D maybe TRBD2 (6 bases). Germline CDR1 and CDR2: SGDLS and YYNGEE. V shed 0 bases and J shed 8 bases, with 9 bases lying between them. The CDR3 length is 13 residues. The CDR3: CASSVATRDEQFF. CDR3 DNA sequence: TGTGCCAGCAGCGTAGCGACTAGGGATGAGCAGTTCTTC.